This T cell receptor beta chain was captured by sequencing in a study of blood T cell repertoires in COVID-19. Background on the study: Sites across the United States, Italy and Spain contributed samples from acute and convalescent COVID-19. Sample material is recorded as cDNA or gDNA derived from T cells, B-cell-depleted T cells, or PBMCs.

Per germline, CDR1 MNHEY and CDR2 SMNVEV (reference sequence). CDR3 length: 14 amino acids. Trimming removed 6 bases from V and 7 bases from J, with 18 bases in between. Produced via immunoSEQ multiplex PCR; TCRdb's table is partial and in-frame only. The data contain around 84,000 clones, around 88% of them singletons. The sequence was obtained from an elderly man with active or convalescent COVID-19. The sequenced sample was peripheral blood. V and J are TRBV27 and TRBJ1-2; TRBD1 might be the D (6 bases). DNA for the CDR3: TGTGCCAGCAGCCAACCCCAGGGGCATGGTGGCTACACCTTC. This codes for CASSQPQGHGGYTF.